Described below is a single TCR beta chain sequence and its context. Its antigen is currently unknown. Documented treatment: approximately nine-day PBMC culture with coronavirus spike peptide pools or control peptides (ViraFEST assay). Harvesting of the unexposed donor's CD4+ T cells predated the COVID-19 pandemic (2011-2018). The sample is drawn from a study of vaccination and CD4 T cells after COVID-19. Looking at the study overall: Convalescent persons amounted to six males plus four females, two of whom were Hispanic.

The Oncomine TCR Beta short-read assay generated sequence data from the DNA of cultured CD4+ T cells. TCRdb recomputed calls from the PCR reads with MiXCR, one row per CDR3 protein. The table records 6,000 to 7,500 distinct CDR3 sequences, about 41% of them present only once. V lost 1 base and J 6 bases, leaving 10 bases between the germline ends. CDR3 length: 15 amino acids. The V gene's germline CDR1 is SGHVS and CDR2 FQNEAQ. Notes on the study in general: Convalescent patients saw a median approximately 90% of their reactive clones show up only after vaccination.

Material for sequencing was CD4+ T cells from blood, cultured in vitro. The receptor was isolated from a human donor in good health. The chain employs TRBV7-8 and TRBJ1-6, with a weak D call TRBD1 (6 bases). CDR3: CASSLGAGVNSPLHF. In DNA, the CDR3 is TGTGCCAGCAGCTTAGGGGCAGGGGTTAATTCACCCCTCCACTTT.